The source of this T cell receptor beta chain is a study of blood T cell repertoires in COVID-19. Study at large: Researchers got acute and convalescent COVID-19 samples from the United States, Italy and Spain.

A word on this clone: The same CDR3 arises from other DNA sequences in this sample as well.

The CDR3 runs to 13 residues. Germline V gene data show CDR1 as MNHEY and CDR2 as SVGAGI. The V end was cut by 0 bases, the J end by 7 bases, with 7 bases between. The repertoire was sequenced with immunoSEQ multiplex PCR; TCRdb's copy has only in-frame clones and lacks some. The data contain a few hundred thousand clones, 86% of them singletons. Material for sequencing was peripheral blood. This chain connects TRBV6-5 to TRBJ1-5, with a weak D call TRBD1 (6 bases). The clonotype comes from a young man with active or convalescent COVID-19. In nucleotides, the CDR3 is TGTGCCAGCAGTTACTCGAGGGGGCAGCCCCAGCATTTT. Translated, it gives CASSYSRGQPQHF.